The 9 T cell receptor beta chains given below trace back to one sample, sequenced in a study of spatial heterogeneity in lung cancer. TCRdb re-called the 5' RACE reads with MiXCR, one entry per CDR3 protein. Seen here are 15,000 to 20,000 distinct CDR3 sequences, about 10% observed once, and the top ten hold roughly 20%. The time point here: blood at routine non-recurrence follow-up after resection. This specimen was PBMCs, taken at follow-up. The receptors here all came from a male donor with early-stage non-small cell lung cancer.

This clonotype was counted ten times or more. The chain is built from TRBV6-2 or TRBV6-3 and TRBJ2-5; 11 nucleotides line up with TRBD1. This CDR3 is built from 14 residues. V shed 6 bases, J shed 7 bases, and the junction held 7 bases outside the gene matches. Looked up from germline, CDR1 is MNHEY and CDR2 is SVGEGT. CDR3 sequence (DNA): TGTGCCAGCAGCCCCGGGACAGGGGGGGGGACCCAGTACTTC. Its translation: CASSPGTGGGTQYF.

As to this clonotype: This may arise from a read error, as a much more abundant clone is one base away. The missing conserved phenylalanine or tryptophan at the end of this CDR3 makes a read error likely. The chain combines TRBV6-6 with TRBJ2-3, with D perhaps matching TRBD2 (5 bases). The V gene's germline CDR1 is MNHNY and CDR2 SVGAGI (reference sequence). The CDR3 covers 12 residues. Trimming cost V 7 bases and J 5 bases, with 10 bases left between them. The CDR3 DNA reads TGTGCCAGCAAGAAAGAGGGAGATACGCAGTATCTT. This translates into CASKKEGDTQYL.

This clonotype has a count of ten or more. This chain connects TRBV3-1 to TRBJ2-1; D might be TRBD2 (6 bases). This CDR3 is built from 14 residues. Germline CDR1 and CDR2: LGHDT and YNNKEL (reference sequence). V gave up 4 bases and J gave up 7 bases, with 14 bases separating them. The CDR3 here is CASSPRLGGNEQFF. Here the CDR3 DNA reads TGTGCCAGCAGCCCGAGACTAGGCGGGAATGAGCAGTTCTTC.

Many counts were recorded for this clonotype. The CDR3 is CASSYGSLGTQYF. CDR3 in DNA: TGTGCCAGCAGTTACGGCTCCTTGGGGACCCAGTACTTC. The rearrangement joins TRBV6-2 or TRBV6-3 to TRBJ2-5; D is unresolved. The CDR3 runs to 13 residues. V was clipped by 2 bases and J by 7 bases, with 11 bases between them. Germline CDR1 reads MNHEY; CDR2 reads SVGEGT.

This clonotype was seen many times. The rearrangement links TRBV11-2 to TRBJ2-1; D not resolved. The CDR3 covers 11 residues. V lost 5 bases and J lost 8, with 7 bases in between. Germline loops: CDR1 SGHAT, CDR2 FQNNGV. The CDR3 here is CASSPADEQFF. The DNA for the CDR3 is TGTGCCAGCAGCCCCGCCGATGAGCAGTTCTTC.

This clonotype showed up many times. The chain joins TRBV20-1 to TRBJ2-5; D not resolved. This CDR3 region has 17 residues. Per germline, CDR1 DFQATT and CDR2 SNEGSKA (reference sequence). With 0 bases removed from V and 1 base from J, the gap between germline ends came to 18 bases. The CDR3, as DNA: TGCAGTGCTAGAGATGGAGCAGACACCCTCCCCCAAGAGACCCAGTACTTC. Translation: CSARDGADTLPQETQYF.

The rearrangement uses TRBV7-9 and TRBJ2-2, with D maybe TRBD2 (5 bases). Germline V gives CDR1 SEHNR, CDR2 FQNEAQ (reference sequence). This CDR3 is 16 amino acids long. With 1 base removed from V and 7 bases from J, the gap between germline ends came to 16 bases. CDR3 nucleotides: TGTGCCAGCAGCTTAGAAGGCAGATACGAGGGCGGGGAGCTGTTTTTT. Protein product: CASSLEGRYEGGELFF.

This chain links TRBV6-1 with TRBJ2-3, with D perhaps TRBD2 (5 bases). The CDR3 totals 13 residues. From germline, CDR1 is MNHNS and CDR2 SASEGT. V lost 4 bases, J lost 3 bases, and 8 bases lay in between. The CDR3 region is CASSVPGTDTQYF. CDR3 coding DNA: TGTGCCAGCAGTGTGCCGGGGACAGATACGCAGTATTTT.

This clonotype was recorded many times. The V gene is TRBV5-1, the J gene TRBJ2-7; 9 bases fit TRBD1. Germline CDR1 reads SGHRS; CDR2 reads YFSETQ. V dropped 2 bases and J dropped 5; count of bases not matched to a gene: 8. The CDR3 consists of 15 residues. CDR3 sequence (DNA): TGCGCCAGCAGCTTAGGATGGGACAGGGAAGACGAGCAGTACTTC. It translates to CASSLGWDREDEQYF.